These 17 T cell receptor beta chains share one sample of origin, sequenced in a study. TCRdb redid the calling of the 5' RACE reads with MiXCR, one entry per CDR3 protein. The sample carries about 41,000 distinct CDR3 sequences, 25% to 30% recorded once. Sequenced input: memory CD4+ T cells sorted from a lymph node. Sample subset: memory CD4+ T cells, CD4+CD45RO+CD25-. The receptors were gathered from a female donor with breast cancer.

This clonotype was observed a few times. CDR3 sequence reads: CASRTGGITYEQYF. In nucleotides, the CDR3 is TGTGCCAGCAGGACGGGCGGGATTACCTACGAGCAGTACTTC. The gene calls are TRBV28 and TRBJ2-7; a weak D match, TRBD2 (6 bases). This CDR3 region has 14 residues. Trimming removed 6 bases from V and 2 bases from J, with 14 bases in between. Per the germline V gene, CDR1 is MDHEN and CDR2 is SYDVKM.

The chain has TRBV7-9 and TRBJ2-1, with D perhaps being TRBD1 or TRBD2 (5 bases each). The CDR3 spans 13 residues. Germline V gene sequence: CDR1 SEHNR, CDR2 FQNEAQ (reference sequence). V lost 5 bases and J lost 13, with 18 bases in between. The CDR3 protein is CASSLPGHRFQFF. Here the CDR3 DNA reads TGTGCCAGCAGCCTCCCGGGGCACCGCTTCCAGTTCTTC.

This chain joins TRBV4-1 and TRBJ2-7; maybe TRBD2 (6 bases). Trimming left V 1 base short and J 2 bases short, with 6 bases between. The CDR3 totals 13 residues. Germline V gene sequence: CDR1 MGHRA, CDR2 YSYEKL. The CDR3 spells CASSQGLAYEQYF. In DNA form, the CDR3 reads TGCGCCAGCAGCCAAGGACTAGCCTACGAGCAGTACTTC.

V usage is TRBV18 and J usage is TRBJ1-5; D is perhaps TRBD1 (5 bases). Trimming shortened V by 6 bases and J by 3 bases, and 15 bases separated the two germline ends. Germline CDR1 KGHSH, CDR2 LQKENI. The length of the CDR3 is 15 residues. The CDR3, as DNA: TGTGCCAGCTCCCGGAGCGGAGGGGACAATCAGCCCCAGCATTTT. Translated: CASSRSGGDNQPQHF.

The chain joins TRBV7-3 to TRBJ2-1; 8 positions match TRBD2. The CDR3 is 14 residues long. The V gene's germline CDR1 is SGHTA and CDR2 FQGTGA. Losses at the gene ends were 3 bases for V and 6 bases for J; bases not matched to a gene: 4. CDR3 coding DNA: TGTGCCAGCAGCTTGTCCCTAGCGGGCAATGAGCAGTTCTTC. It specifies CASSLSLAGNEQFF.

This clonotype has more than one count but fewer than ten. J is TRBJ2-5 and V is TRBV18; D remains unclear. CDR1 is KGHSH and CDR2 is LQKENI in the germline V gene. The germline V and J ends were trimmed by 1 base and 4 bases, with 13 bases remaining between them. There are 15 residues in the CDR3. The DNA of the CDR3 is TGTGCCAGCTCACCACAGGCTGTTCGAGGAGAGACCCAGTACTTC. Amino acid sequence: CASSPQAVRGETQYF. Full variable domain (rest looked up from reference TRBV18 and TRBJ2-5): NAGVMQNPRHLVRRRGQEARLRCSPMKGHSHVYWYRQLPEEGLKFMVYLQKENIIDESGMPKERFSAEFPKEGPSILRIQQVVRGDSAAYFCASSPQAVRGETQYFGPGTRLLVL.

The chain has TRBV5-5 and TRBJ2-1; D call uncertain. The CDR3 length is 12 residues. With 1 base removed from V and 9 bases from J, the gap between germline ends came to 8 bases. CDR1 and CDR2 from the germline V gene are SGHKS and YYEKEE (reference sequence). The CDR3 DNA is TGTGCCAGCAGCTTGCTCAACCCTGAGCAGTTCTTC. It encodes CASSLLNPEQFF.

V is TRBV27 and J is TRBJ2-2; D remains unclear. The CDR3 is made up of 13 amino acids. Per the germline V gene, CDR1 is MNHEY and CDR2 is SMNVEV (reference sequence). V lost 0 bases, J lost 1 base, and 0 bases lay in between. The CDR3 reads CASSLSNTGELFF. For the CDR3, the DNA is TGTGCCAGCAGTTTATCGAACACCGGGGAGCTGTTTTTT.

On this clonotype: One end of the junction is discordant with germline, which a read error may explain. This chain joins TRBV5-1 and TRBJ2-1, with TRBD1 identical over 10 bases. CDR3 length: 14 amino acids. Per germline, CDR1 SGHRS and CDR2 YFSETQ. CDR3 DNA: TGCACCAGCAGCTTGGGGGACAGGGGAAATGAGCAGTTCTTC. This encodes CTSSLGDRGNEQFF. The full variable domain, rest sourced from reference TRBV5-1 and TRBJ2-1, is KAGVTQTPRYLIKTRGQQVTLSCSPISGHRSVSWYQQTPGQGLQFLFEYFSETQRNKGNFPGRFSGRQFSNSRSEMNVSTLELGDSALYLCTSSLGDRGNEQFFGPGTRLTVL.

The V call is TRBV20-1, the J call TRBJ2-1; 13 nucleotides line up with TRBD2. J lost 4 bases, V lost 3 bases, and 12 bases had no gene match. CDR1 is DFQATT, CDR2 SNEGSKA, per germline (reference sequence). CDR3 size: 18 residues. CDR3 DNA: TGCAGTGCTAGTAGAGACGGGGGGACTAGCGGGACATACAATGAGCAGTTCTTC. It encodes CSASRDGGTSGTYNEQFF.

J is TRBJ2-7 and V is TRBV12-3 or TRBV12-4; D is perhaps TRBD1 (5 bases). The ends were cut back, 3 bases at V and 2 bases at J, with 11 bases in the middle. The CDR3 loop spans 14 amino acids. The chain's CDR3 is CASSFKGNAYEQYF. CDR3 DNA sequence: TGTGCCAGCAGTTTTAAGGGGAACGCCTACGAGCAGTACTTC.

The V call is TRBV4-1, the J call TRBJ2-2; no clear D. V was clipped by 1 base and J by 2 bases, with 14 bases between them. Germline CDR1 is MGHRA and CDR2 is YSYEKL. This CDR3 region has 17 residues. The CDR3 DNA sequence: TGCGCCAGCAGCCAAGCAAATATGGGCTTCAACACCGGGGAGCTGTTTTTT. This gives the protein CASSQANMGFNTGELFF.

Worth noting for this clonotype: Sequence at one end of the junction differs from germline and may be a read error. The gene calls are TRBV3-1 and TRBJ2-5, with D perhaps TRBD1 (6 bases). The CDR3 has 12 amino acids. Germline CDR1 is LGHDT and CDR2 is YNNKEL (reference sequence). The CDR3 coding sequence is TGTGCCAGCGGACTCAACCAGGGGACCCAGTACTTT. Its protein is CASGLNQGTQYF.

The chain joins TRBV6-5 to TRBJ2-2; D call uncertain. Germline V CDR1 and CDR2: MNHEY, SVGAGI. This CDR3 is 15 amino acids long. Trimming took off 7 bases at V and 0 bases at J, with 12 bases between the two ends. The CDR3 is CASTPDTANTGELFF. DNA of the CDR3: TGTGCCAGCACCCCCGACACCGCGAACACCGGGGAGCTGTTTTTT.

The CDR3 DNA reads TGTGCCATCAGTGAGTCGACGCTTCGGGGTGTGAACACTGAAGCTTTCTTT. Translating gives CAISESTLRGVNTEAFF. The chain recombines TRBV10-3 with TRBJ1-1; no clear D. From germline, CDR1 is ENHRY and CDR2 SYGVKD. CDR3 length: 17 residues. Trimming took off 0 bases at V and 0 bases at J, with 14 bases between the two ends.

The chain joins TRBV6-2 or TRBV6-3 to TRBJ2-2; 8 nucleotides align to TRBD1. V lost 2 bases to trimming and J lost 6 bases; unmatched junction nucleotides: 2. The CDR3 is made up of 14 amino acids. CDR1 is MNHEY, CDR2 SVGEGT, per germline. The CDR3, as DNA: TGTGCCAGCAGTTACAGACAGGGGTCCGGGGAGCTGTTTTTT. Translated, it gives CASSYRQGSGELFF.

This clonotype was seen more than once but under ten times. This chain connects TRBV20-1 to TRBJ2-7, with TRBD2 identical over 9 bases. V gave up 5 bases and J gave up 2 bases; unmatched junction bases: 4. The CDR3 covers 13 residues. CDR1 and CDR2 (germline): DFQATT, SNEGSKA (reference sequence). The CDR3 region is CSASTSGTYEQYF. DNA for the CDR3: TGCAGTGCTTCGACTAGCGGAACCTACGAGCAGTACTTC.